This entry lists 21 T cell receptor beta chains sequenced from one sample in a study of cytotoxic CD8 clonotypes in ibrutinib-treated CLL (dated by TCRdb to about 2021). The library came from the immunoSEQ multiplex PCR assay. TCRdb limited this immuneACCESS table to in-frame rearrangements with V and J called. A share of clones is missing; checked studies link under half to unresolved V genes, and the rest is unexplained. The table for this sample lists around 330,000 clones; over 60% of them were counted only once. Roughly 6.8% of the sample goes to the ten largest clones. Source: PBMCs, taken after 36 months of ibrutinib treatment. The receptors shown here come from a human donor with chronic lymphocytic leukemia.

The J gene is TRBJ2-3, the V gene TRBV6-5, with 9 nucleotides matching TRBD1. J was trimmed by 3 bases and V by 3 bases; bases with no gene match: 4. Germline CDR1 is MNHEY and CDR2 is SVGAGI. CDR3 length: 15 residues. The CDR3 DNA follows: TGTGCCAGCAGTTATGGGGACAGGGTGACAGATACGCAGTATTTT. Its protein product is CASSYGDRVTDTQYF.

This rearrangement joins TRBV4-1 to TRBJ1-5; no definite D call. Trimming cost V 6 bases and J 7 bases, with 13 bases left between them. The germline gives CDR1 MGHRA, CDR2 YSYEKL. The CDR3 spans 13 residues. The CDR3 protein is CASSTAPWQPQHF. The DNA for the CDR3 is TGCGCCAGCAGTACTGCTCCTTGGCAGCCCCAGCATTTT.

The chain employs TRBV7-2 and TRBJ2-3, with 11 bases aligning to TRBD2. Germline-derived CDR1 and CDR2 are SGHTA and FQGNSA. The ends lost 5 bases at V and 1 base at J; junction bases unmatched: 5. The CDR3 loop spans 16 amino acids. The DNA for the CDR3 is TGTGCCAGCAGCCCTACTAGCGGGAGACGCACAGATACGCAGTATTTT. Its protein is CASSPTSGRRTDTQYF.

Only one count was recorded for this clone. The CDR3 here is CASSQEDREMYEQYF. The CDR3 coding sequence is TGCGCCAGCAGCCAAGAAGACAGGGAGATGTACGAGCAGTACTTC. The chain recombines TRBV4-1 with TRBJ2-7; 7 bases match TRBD1. Germline CDR1 and CDR2: MGHRA and YSYEKL. V was pared by 0 bases and J by 4 bases, with 6 bases of the junction left unmatched. The CDR3 length is 15 residues.

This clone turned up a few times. CDR3 sequence: CASSLGTSGYEQYF. The CDR3 DNA sequence: TGTGCCAGCAGTTTAGGGACTAGCGGATACGAGCAGTACTTC. The chain joins TRBV28 to TRBJ2-7; 11 nucleotides align to TRBD2. The germline V gene encodes CDR1 MDHEN and CDR2 SYDVKM. Trimming cost V 2 bases and J 4 bases; bases outside gene matches: 1. This CDR3 is 14 amino acids long.

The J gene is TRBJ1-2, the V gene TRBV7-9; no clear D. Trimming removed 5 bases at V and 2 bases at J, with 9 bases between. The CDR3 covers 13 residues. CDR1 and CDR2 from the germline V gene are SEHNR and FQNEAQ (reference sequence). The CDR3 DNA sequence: TGTGCCAGCAGCCCTGACAAGAACTATGGCTACACCTTC. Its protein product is CASSPDKNYGYTF.

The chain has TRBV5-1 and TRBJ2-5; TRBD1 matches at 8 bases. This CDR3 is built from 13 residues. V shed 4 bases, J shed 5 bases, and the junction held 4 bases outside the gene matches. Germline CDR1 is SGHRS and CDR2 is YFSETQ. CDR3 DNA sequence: TGCGCCAGCAGCCACAGGGGGAGGGAGACCCAGTACTTC. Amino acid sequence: CASSHRGRETQYF.

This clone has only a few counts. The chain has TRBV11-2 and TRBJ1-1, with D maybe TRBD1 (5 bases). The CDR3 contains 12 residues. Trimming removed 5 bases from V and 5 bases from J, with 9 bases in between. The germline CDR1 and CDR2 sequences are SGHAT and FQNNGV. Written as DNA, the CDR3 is TGTGCCAGCAGCCCACGACAGACTGAAGCTTTCTTT. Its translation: CASSPRQTEAFF.

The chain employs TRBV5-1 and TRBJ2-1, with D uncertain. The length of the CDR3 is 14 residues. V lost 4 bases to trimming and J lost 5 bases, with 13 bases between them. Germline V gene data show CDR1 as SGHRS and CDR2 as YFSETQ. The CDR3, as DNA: TGCGCCAGCAGCAAGGGTCTCCCAGACAATGAGCAGTTCTTC. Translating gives CASSKGLPDNEQFF.

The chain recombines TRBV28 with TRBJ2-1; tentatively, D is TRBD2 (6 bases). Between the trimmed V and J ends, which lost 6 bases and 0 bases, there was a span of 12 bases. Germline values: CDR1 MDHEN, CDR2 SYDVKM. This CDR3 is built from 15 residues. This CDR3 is CASRGGHPSYNEQFF. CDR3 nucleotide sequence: TGTGCCAGCAGGGGAGGACACCCCTCCTACAATGAGCAGTTCTTC.

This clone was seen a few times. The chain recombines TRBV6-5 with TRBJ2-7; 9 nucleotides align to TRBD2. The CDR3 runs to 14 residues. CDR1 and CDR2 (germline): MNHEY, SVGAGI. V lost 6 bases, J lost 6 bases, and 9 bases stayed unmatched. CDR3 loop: CASSPGLASLEQYF. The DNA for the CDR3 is TGTGCCAGCAGCCCCGGACTAGCGAGCCTCGAGCAGTACTTC.

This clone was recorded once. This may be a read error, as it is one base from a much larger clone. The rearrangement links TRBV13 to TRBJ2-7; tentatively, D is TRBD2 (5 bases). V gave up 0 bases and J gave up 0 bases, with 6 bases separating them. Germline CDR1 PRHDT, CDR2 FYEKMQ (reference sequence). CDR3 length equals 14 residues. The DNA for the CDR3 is TGTGCCAGCAGCTTAGGGGGGAGCTCCTACGAGCAGTACTTC. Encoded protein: CASSLGGSSYEQYF.

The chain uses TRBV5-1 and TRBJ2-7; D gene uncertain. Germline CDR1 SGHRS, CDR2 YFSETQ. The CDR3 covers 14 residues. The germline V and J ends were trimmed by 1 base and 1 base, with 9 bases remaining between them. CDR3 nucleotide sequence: TGCGCCAGCAGCTTGCTTCACCGATCCTACGAGCAGTACTTC. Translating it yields CASSLLHRSYEQYF.

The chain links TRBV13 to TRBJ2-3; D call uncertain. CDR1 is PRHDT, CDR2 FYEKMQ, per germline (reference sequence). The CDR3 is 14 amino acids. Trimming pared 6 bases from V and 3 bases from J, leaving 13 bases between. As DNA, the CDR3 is TGTGCCAGCAGACCCGGCGGATCTACAGATACGCAGTATTTT. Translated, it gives CASRPGGSTDTQYF.

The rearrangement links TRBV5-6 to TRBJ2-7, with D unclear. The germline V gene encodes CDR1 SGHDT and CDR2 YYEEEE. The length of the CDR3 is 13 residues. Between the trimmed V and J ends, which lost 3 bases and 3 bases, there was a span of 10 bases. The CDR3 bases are TGTGCCAGCAGCTGGATGGATTTCTACGAGCAGTACTTC. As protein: CASSWMDFYEQYF.

CDR3 loop: CASSQSGGAGQPQHF. CDR3 in DNA: TGTGCCAGCAGTCAGAGTGGGGGGGCAGGACAGCCCCAGCATTTT. The chain couples TRBV6-5 to TRBJ1-5; TRBD1 is a possible D gene (6 bases). Between the trimmed V and J ends, which lost 5 bases and 7 bases, there was a span of 18 bases. Germline V CDR1 and CDR2: MNHEY, SVGAGI. This CDR3 contains 15 residues.

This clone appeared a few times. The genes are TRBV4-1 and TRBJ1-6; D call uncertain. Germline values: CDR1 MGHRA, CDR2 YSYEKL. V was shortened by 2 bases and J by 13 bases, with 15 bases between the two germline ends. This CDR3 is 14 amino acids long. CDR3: CASSQRRWEAPLHF. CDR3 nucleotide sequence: TGCGCCAGCAGCCAAAGGCGTTGGGAGGCCCCCCTCCACTTT.

The CDR3 loop reads CASSYGGYQETQYF. CDR3 nucleotides: TGTGCCAGCAGTTACGGCGGGTACCAAGAGACCCAGTACTTC. The chain couples TRBV6-5 to TRBJ2-5; D perhaps matches TRBD2 (5 bases). Trimming took off 2 bases at V and 0 bases at J, with 7 bases between the two ends. Germline assignment: CDR1 MNHEY and CDR2 SVGAGI. The CDR3 extends over 14 amino acids.

The CDR3 reads CASSSRLVETQYF. In DNA form, the CDR3 reads TGTGCCAGCAGCTCCCGACTAGTGGAGACCCAGTACTTC. The chain recombines TRBV7-7 with TRBJ2-5, with D perhaps TRBD2 (6 bases). This CDR3 has 13 residues. CDR1 and CDR2 (germline): SSHAT, FNYEAQ (reference sequence). V lost 4 bases and J 5 bases, leaving 11 bases between the germline ends.

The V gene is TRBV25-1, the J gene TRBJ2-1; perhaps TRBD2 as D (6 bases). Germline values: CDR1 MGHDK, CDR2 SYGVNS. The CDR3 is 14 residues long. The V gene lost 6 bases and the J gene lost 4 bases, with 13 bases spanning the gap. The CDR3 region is CASSPGLPYNEQFF. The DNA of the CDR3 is TGTGCCAGCAGCCCGGGACTCCCGTACAATGAGCAGTTCTTC.

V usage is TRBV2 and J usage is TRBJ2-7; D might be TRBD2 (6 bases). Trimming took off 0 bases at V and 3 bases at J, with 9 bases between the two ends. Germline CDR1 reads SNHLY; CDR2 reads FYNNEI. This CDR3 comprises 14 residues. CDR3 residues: CASSEAYGGYEQYF. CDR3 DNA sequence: TGTGCCAGCAGTGAAGCGTACGGGGGCTACGAGCAGTACTTC.